The 6 T cell receptor beta chains below all came from one sample that was sequenced in a study of radiotherapy plus CTLA-4 blockade in lung cancer. Libraries were prepared by immunoSEQ multiplex PCR; TCRdb keeps only in-frame clonotypes and omits some of them. The table lists about 59,000 clones, 70% to 80% of them singletons, with about 8.9% in the top ten. The sequenced sample was peripheral blood, obtained from a patient treated with radiotherapy plus ipilimumab. The source of these receptors is a human donor with non-small cell lung cancer whose response to radiotherapy plus ipilimumab could not be evaluated.

This chain connects TRBV9 to TRBJ1-2; D is uncertain. Germline values: CDR1 SGDLS, CDR2 YYNGEE. CDR3 length: 15 residues. The V end lost 0 bases, the J end lost 4 bases, and 13 bases lay between the germline ends. CDR3 bases: TGTGCCAGCAGCGTAGAAGCCCAGGTTGGCTATGGCTACACCTTC. This encodes CASSVEAQVGYGYTF. The full variable domain, completed using reference TRBV9 and TRBJ1-2, is DSGVTQTPKHLITATGQRVTLRCSPRSGDLSVYWYQQSLDQGLQFLIQYYNGEERAKGNILERFSAQQFPDLHSELNLSSLELGDSALYFCASSVEAQVGYGYTFGSGTRLTVV.

This sequence joins TRBV5-4 and TRBJ1-1, with D tentatively TRBD1 (5 bases). This CDR3 has 15 residues. V shed 1 base and J shed 0 bases, with 10 bases lying between them. Germline V CDR1 and CDR2: SGHNT, YYREEE (reference sequence). The CDR3 loop reads CASSLRGGMNTEAFF. The CDR3 DNA sequence: TGTGCCAGCAGCTTGCGTGGGGGGATGAACACTGAAGCTTTCTTT.

The V call is TRBV7-2, the J call TRBJ1-5, with D perhaps matching TRBD1 (5 bases). The CDR3 sequence is 17 residues long. Germline loops: CDR1 SGHTA, CDR2 FQGNSA. The germline V and J ends were trimmed by 2 bases and 2 bases, with 16 bases remaining between them. The CDR3 coding sequence is TGTGCCAGCAGCTTATCGTGGGGGGTTGGGGGCAATCAGCCCCAGCATTTT. Translated: CASSLSWGVGGNQPQHF.

The rearrangement uses TRBV6-5 and TRBJ2-1, with 10 bases matching TRBD2. The V and J ends lost 2 bases and 10 bases, in that order; junction bases with no gene match: 11. Germline V gene sequence: CDR1 MNHEY, CDR2 SVGAGI. CDR3 size: 16 residues. Here the CDR3 reads CASSYVSSGSPTEQFF. CDR3 coding DNA: TGTGCCAGCAGTTACGTCTCTAGCGGGAGTCCAACGGAGCAGTTCTTC.

The rearrangement uses TRBV6-6 and TRBJ2-4; 8 nucleotides match TRBD1. The V gene end was trimmed by 1 base and the J gene end by 2 bases; junction bases not matched to a gene: 4. The germline gives CDR1 MNHNY, CDR2 SVGAGI (reference sequence). The CDR3 runs 16 residues. The CDR3 sequence: CASSYWTGWSKNIQYF. CDR3 DNA: TGTGCCAGCAGTTACTGGACAGGGTGGTCCAAAAACATTCAGTACTTC.

The chain recombines TRBV5-1 with TRBJ1-5; the D is unclear. With 5 bases removed from V and 0 bases from J, the gap between germline ends came to 6 bases. CDR1 SGHRS and CDR2 YFSETQ come from the germline V gene. The CDR3 is 13 residues long. The CDR3 sequence is CASRADSNQPQHF. The CDR3, as DNA: TGCGCCAGCAGGGCCGATAGCAATCAGCCCCAGCATTTT.